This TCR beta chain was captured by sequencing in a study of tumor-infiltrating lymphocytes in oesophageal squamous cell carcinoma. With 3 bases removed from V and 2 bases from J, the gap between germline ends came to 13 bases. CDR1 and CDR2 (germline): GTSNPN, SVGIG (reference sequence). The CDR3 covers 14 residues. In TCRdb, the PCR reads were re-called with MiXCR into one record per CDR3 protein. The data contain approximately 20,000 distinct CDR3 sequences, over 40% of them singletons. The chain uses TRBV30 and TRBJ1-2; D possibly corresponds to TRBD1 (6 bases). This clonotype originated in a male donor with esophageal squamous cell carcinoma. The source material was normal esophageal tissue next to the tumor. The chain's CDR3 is CAWSGEDSNYGYTF. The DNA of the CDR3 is TGTGCCTGGAGCGGGGAGGACAGCAACTATGGCTACACCTTC.